This T cell receptor beta chain was identified in a study of cytotoxic CD8 clonotypes in ibrutinib-treated CLL. CDR1 KGHSH and CDR2 LQKENI come from the germline V gene. The CDR3 spans 15 residues. Trimming took 2 bases from V and 0 from J, leaving 10 bases between them. Data came from immunoSEQ multiplex PCR; TCRdb stores just in-frame clones and leaves some out. The sample shows about 50,000 clones, approximately 87% of them seen only once. Concerning this clone itself: Its antigen is still unknown.

Study results and limitations: Clonality increased with ibrutinib response but returned toward baseline at progression.

This specimen consisted of PBMCs, obtained after 24 months of ibrutinib treatment. The receptor's source is a human donor with chronic lymphocytic leukemia. The gene calls are TRBV18 and TRBJ1-1; D is unclear. DNA of the CDR3: TGTGCCAGCTCACCAGATGGACCGATGAACACTGAAGCTTTCTTT. Encoded protein: CASSPDGPMNTEAFF.